The clone carrying this T cell receptor (beta chain) was counted between two and nine times. Its antigen remains unidentified. This specimen comes from a study of OX40 agonist ivuxolimab in advanced cancers. The wider study: The patients received agonistic anti-OX40 (CD134) antibody ivuxolimab. Dosing consisted of intravenous ivuxolimab at 0.01 to 10 mg/kg every 2 weeks.

Study-wide points: The antigens recognized by the expanded peripheral T cells, that is their antigen specificity, were not determined. Expanded clones were, on average, more numerous in CD8+ T cells than in CD4+.

Germline V CDR1 and CDR2: LGHNT, FRNRAP. Trimming pared 5 bases from V and 1 base from J, leaving 5 bases between. This CDR3 has 12 amino acids. Measured with immunoSEQ multiplex PCR; TCRdb has only the in-frame clones, and not every one. The sample has tens of thousands of clones, about 80% seen once. Sequences were derived from CD4+ or CD8+ T cells sorted from blood, sampled in a trial of the OX40 agonist ivuxolimab. This TCR derives from an adult with an advanced solid tumor such as melanoma, head and neck, liver or kidney cancer. The chain has TRBV12-5 and TRBJ1-1, with no clear D. Here the CDR3 DNA reads TGTGCTAGTGGTCAACAGAACACTGAAGCTTTCTTT. As protein: CASGQQNTEAFF.